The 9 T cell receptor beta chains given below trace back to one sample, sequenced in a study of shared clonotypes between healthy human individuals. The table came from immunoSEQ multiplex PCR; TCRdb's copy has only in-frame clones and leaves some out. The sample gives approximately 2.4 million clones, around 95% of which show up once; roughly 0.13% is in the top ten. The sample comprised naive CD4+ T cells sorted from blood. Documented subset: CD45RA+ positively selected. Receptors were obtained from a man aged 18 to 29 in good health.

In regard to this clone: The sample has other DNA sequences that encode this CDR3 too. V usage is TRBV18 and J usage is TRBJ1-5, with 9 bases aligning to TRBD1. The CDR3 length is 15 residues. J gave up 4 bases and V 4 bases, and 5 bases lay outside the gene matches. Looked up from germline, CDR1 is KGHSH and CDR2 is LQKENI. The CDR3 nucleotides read TGTGCCAGCTCACAACAGGGGGCGAGTAATCAGCCCCAGCATTTT. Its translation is CASSQQGASNQPQHF.

The CDR3 sequence is CACSRGGGEKLFF. In nucleotides, the CDR3 is TGTGCCTGCTCCAGGGGGGGAGGCGAAAAACTGTTTTTT. The chain recombines TRBV30 with TRBJ1-4; the match to TRBD1 covers 7 bases. CDR3 size: 13 residues. Germline values: CDR1 GTSNPN, CDR2 SVGIG (reference sequence). Trimming removed 6 bases from V and 8 bases from J; junction bases left unmatched: 9.

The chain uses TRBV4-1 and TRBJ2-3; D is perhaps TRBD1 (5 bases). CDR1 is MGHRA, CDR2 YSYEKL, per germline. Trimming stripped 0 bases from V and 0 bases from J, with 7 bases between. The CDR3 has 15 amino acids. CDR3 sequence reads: CASSQDDRSTDTQYF. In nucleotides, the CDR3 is TGCGCCAGCAGCCAAGACGACAGAAGCACAGATACGCAGTATTTT.

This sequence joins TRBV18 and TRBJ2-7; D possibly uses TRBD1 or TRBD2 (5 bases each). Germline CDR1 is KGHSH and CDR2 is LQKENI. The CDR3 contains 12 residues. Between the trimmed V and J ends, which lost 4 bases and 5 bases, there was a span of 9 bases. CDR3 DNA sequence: TGTGCCAGCTCACGCCGGGACGACGAGCAGTACTTC. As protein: CASSRRDDEQYF.

The DNA of the CDR3 is TGTGCCAGCAGCCCAGGACAGGGGGAAAACACCATATATTTT. It codes for CASSPGQGENTIYF. V gene TRBV7-9 combines with J gene TRBJ1-3; 10 bases map to TRBD1. Germline assignment: CDR1 SEHNR and CDR2 FQNEAQ (reference sequence). V lost 5 bases to trimming and J lost 6 bases; unmatched junction nucleotides: 4. This CDR3 is 14 amino acids long.

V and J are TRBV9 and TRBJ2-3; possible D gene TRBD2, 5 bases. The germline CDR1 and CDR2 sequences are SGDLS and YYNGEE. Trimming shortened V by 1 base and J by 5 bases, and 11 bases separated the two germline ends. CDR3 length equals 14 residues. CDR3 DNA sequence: TGTGCCAGCAGCGTAAGGAGTGGAGGAGATACGCAGTATTTT. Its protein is CASSVRSGGDTQYF.

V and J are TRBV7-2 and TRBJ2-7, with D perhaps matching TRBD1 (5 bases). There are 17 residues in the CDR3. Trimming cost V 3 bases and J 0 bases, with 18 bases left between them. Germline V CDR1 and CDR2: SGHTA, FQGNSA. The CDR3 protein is CASSFIGETSSSYEQYF. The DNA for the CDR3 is TGTGCCAGCAGCTTTATAGGGGAAACTTCTAGCTCCTACGAGCAGTACTTC.

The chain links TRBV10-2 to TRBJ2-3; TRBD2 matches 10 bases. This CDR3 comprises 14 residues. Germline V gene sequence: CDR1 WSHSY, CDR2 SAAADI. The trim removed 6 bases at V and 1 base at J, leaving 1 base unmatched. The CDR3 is CASSLAGGTDTQYF. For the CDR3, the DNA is TGCGCCAGCAGCCTAGCGGGGGGCACAGATACGCAGTATTTT.

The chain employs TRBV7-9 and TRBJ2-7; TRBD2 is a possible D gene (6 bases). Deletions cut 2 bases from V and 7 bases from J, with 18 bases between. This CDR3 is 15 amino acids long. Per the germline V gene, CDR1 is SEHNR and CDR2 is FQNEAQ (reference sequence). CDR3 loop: CASSLIGGRAWEQYF. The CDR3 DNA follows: TGTGCCAGCAGCTTAATAGGAGGGCGCGCTTGGGAGCAGTACTTC.